These 25 T cell receptor beta chains came from one sample sequenced in a study of blood T cells in healthy people across ages. Next came a second PCR, run for about 6 to 12 cycles, which used a sample-barcoded 5' primer along with a J-beta primer mix. Using its own MiXCR run on the 5' RACE reads, TCRdb lists one record per CDR3 protein. The table includes roughly 680,000 distinct CDR3 sequences, more than 20% detected once. The sample comprised blood. Source of these receptors: a man aged 70-80 years in good health.

This clonotype was observed a handful of times. This chain uses TRBV10-3 with TRBJ1-4, with D tentatively TRBD1 (5 bases). V dropped 10 bases and J dropped 0 bases, with 15 bases sitting between them. This CDR3 contains 15 residues. Germline V gene sequence: CDR1 ENHRY, CDR2 SYGVKD. This chain's CDR3 is CATGGTAATNEKLFF. The CDR3 DNA reads as TGTGCCACCGGTGGGACGGCTGCAACTAATGAAAAACTGTTTTTT.

This chain uses TRBV6-6 with TRBJ1-5; 8 nucleotides match TRBD1. The junction had 3 bases not matched to a gene; V was cut back by 4 bases and J by 4 bases. Germline CDR1 reads MNHNY; CDR2 reads SVGAGI (reference sequence). The CDR3 is 14 residues long. The CDR3 coding sequence is TGTGCCAGCAGTTGGACAGGGAGTAATCAGCCCCAGCATTTT. Its protein product is CASSWTGSNQPQHF.

This clonotype was seen a handful of times. This chain joins TRBV15 and TRBJ2-6; 8 bases are a match to TRBD2. The CDR3 loop spans 17 amino acids. CDR1 and CDR2 (germline): LNHNV, YYDKDF (reference sequence). V was clipped by 4 bases and J by 0 bases; unmatched bases: 5. The CDR3 DNA sequence: TGTGCCACCAGCACTTACACTAGCGGCTCTGGGGCCAACGTCCTGACTTTC. This translates into CATSTYTSGSGANVLTF.

DNA for the CDR3: TGCGCCAGCAGCTTGGAACCTGCAACTAATGAAAAACTGTTTTTT. Its protein is CASSLEPATNEKLFF. V gene TRBV5-1 combines with J gene TRBJ1-4, with D unresolved. Trimming pared 0 bases from V and 0 bases from J, leaving 6 bases between. The germline CDR1 and CDR2 sequences are SGHRS and YFSETQ. This CDR3 comprises 15 residues.

The chain employs TRBV11-2 and TRBJ2-4, with D tentatively TRBD1 (5 bases). Looked up from germline, CDR1 is SGHAT and CDR2 is FQNNGV. V lost 6 bases to trimming and J lost 0 bases, with 9 bases between them. This CDR3 is 14 amino acids long. This CDR3 is CASRPTGAKNIQYF. CDR3 DNA sequence: TGTGCCAGCAGACCTACAGGAGCCAAAAACATTCAGTACTTC.

This clonotype was seen a few times. The CDR3 here is CASRGAGAGNQPQHF. CDR3 in DNA: TGTGCCAGCCGAGGGGCGGGGGCAGGTAATCAGCCCCAGCATTTT. The chain combines TRBV6-5 with TRBJ1-5; possibly TRBD1 for D (6 bases). The V end was cut by 8 bases, the J end by 4 bases, with 18 bases between. Per germline, CDR1 MNHEY and CDR2 SVGAGI. The CDR3 runs to 15 residues.

The J gene is TRBJ2-4, the V gene TRBV25-1; D is unclear. Germline CDR1 is MGHDK and CDR2 is SYGVNS. This CDR3 spans 15 amino acids. Trimming removed 4 bases from V and 5 bases from J, with 15 bases in between. The CDR3 DNA follows: TGTGCCAGCAGTGCCCGCTCGGTTAGTGAAAACATTCAGTACTTC. The encoded protein is CASSARSVSENIQYF.

The chain carries TRBV4-1 and TRBJ2-1; no reliable D call. CDR1 and CDR2 (germline): MGHRA, YSYEKL. Trimming took 1 base from V and 8 from J, leaving 6 bases between them. The CDR3 runs to 12 residues. The CDR3 DNA reads TGCGCCAGCAGCCAAGGCCGGGATGAGCAGTTCTTC. It specifies CASSQGRDEQFF.

This clonotype was picked up a small number of times. CDR3 residues: CAWSGQGASTEAFF. CDR3 sequence (DNA): TGTGCCTGGAGTGGACAGGGGGCGAGCACTGAAGCTTTCTTT. The J gene is TRBJ1-1, the V gene TRBV30; TRBD1 matches at 10 bases. The CDR3 loop spans 14 amino acids. V dropped 1 base and J dropped 4; count of bases not matched to a gene: 3. CDR1 is GTSNPN and CDR2 is SVGIG in the germline V gene (reference sequence). Full variable domain (missing parts from reference TRBV30 and TRBJ1-1): SQTIHQWPATLVQPVGSPLSLECTVEGTSNPNLYWYRQAAGRGLQLLFYSVGIGQISSEVPQNLSASRPQDRQFILSSKKLLLSDSGFYLCAWSGQGASTEAFFGQGTRLTVV.

The genes are TRBV6-2 or TRBV6-3 and TRBJ2-7, with D possibly matching TRBD2 (6 bases). Trimming stripped 5 bases from V and 2 bases from J, with 16 bases between. CDR3 length: 15 amino acids. Germline V lookup: CDR1 MNHEY, CDR2 SVGEGT. The CDR3 loop reads CASSQGGFVTYEQYF. CDR3 nucleotides: TGTGCCAGCAGTCAAGGAGGGTTTGTCACCTACGAGCAGTACTTC.

The sample holds a few counts of this clonotype. J is TRBJ2-5 and V is TRBV25-1; tentatively, D is TRBD1 (6 bases). Germline V gene sequence: CDR1 MGHDK, CDR2 SYGVNS. Trimming removed 2 bases from V and 3 bases from J, with 13 bases in between. This CDR3 is 15 amino acids long. The CDR3 here is CASSEGQRWKETQYF. The CDR3 nucleotides read TGTGCCAGCAGTGAAGGACAGAGGTGGAAAGAGACCCAGTACTTC. The whole variable domain, filled in from reference TRBV25-1 and TRBJ2-5, reads EADIYQTPRYLVIGTGKKITLECSQTMGHDKMYWYQQDPGMELHLIHYSYGVNSTEKGDLSSESTVSRIRTEHFPLTLESARPSHTSQYLCASSEGQRWKETQYFGPGTRLLVL.

This chain links TRBV6-5 with TRBJ1-6, with TRBD1 as a possible D gene (6 bases). CDR1 is MNHEY, CDR2 SVGAGI, per germline. The CDR3 totals 16 residues. V was clipped by 6 bases and J by 6 bases, with 18 bases between them. The CDR3 DNA reads as TGTGCCAGCAGCTACATGGGGGGACAAACTAATTCACCCCTCCACTTT. Translated: CASSYMGGQTNSPLHF.

The V gene is TRBV3-1, the J gene TRBJ2-5; 11 bases match TRBD1. The V gene end was trimmed by 5 bases and the J gene end by 5 bases; junction bases not matched to a gene: 7. CDR1 LGHDT and CDR2 YNNKEL come from the germline V gene (reference sequence). The CDR3 covers 15 residues. The CDR3: CASSTDRGPRETQYF. DNA of the CDR3: TGTGCCAGCAGCACGGACAGGGGGCCACGCGAGACCCAGTACTTC.

This clonotype was seen repeatedly, ten times or more. The chain has TRBV27 and TRBJ1-2; D perhaps matches TRBD1 (5 bases). The CDR3 is 15 residues long. Germline lookup yields CDR1 MNHEY and CDR2 SMNVEV (reference sequence). Trimming left V 1 base short and J 4 bases short, with 13 bases between. CDR3 nucleotide sequence: TGTGCCAGCAGTTTATATCGTCCAGGGCCCTATGGCTACACCTTC. It is translated as CASSLYRPGPYGYTF.

This clonotype was seen a handful of times. The CDR3 sequence is CASRKSGMSTGELFF. The CDR3 DNA is TGCGCCAGCAGAAAGAGCGGGATGAGCACCGGGGAGCTGTTTTTT. V gene TRBV5-1 combines with J gene TRBJ2-2, with TRBD2 matching over 7 bases. V lost 5 bases and J lost 4; bases outside the gene matches: 8. Per germline, CDR1 SGHRS and CDR2 YFSETQ. This CDR3 spans 15 amino acids.

The V gene is TRBV7-8, the J gene TRBJ2-5; D tentatively fits TRBD1 or TRBD2 (6 bases each). CDR3 size: 14 residues. From germline, CDR1 is SGHVS and CDR2 FQNEAQ. The V gene lost 7 bases and the J gene lost 2 bases, with 14 bases spanning the gap. CDR3 protein: CASTLGGLQETQYF. In DNA, the CDR3 is TGTGCCAGCACCCTAGGGGGGTTGCAAGAGACCCAGTACTTC. Full variable domain (remainder filled in from reference TRBV7-8 and TRBJ2-5): GAGVSQSPRYKVAKRGQDVALRCDPISGHVSLFWYQQALGQGPEFLTYFQNEAQLDKSGLPSDRFFAERPEGSVSTLKIQRTQQEDSAVYLCASTLGGLQETQYFGPGTRLLVL.

The rearrangement links TRBV12-3 or TRBV12-4 to TRBJ2-2; 7 bases match TRBD1. Germline trimming cut 6 bases from V and 8 bases from J; bases unmatched to any gene: 9. This CDR3 is built from 14 residues. The CDR3 sequence is CASREAGTVGELFF. The CDR3 DNA sequence: TGTGCCAGCAGGGAGGCCGGGACAGTTGGGGAGCTGTTTTTT.

This clonotype was detected a few times. This chain uses TRBV5-1 with TRBJ2-7, with D tentatively TRBD2 (6 bases). This CDR3 has 14 residues. CDR1 and CDR2 (germline): SGHRS, YFSETQ. Trimming left V 3 bases short and J 3 bases short, with 13 bases between. This CDR3 is CASSSMREIYEQYF. CDR3 nucleotides: TGCGCCAGCAGCTCGATGCGGGAAATCTACGAGCAGTACTTC.

This clonotype was seen a handful of times. J is TRBJ2-5 and V is TRBV5-1, with D tentatively TRBD2 (6 bases). CDR1 is SGHRS, CDR2 YFSETQ, per germline. V dropped 0 bases and J dropped 4 bases, with 13 bases sitting between them. This CDR3 contains 15 residues. The CDR3 is CASSLAGLSLETQYF. Written as DNA, the CDR3 is TGCGCCAGCAGCTTGGCGGGACTGTCTTTAGAGACCCAGTACTTC.

The gene calls are TRBV29-1 and TRBJ2-5; 10 nucleotides match TRBD1. The CDR3 has 14 residues. Germline V gene data show CDR1 as SQVTM and CDR2 as ANQGSEA. V lost 4 bases to trimming and J lost 5 bases; unmatched junction nucleotides: 7. For the CDR3, the DNA is TGCAGCGTTGCCGGGACAGGGGCGGGTGAGACCCAGTACTTC. Translation: CSVAGTGAGETQYF. The full variable domain, with the rest looked up from reference TRBV29-1 and TRBJ2-5, is SAVISQKPSRDICQRGTSLTIQCQVDSQVTMMFWYRQQPGQSLTLIATANQGSEATYESGFVIDKFPISRPNLTFSTLTVSNMSPEDSSIYLCSVAGTGAGETQYFGPGTRLLVL.

In its sample, this clonotype was seen a few times. The rearrangement joins TRBV4-1 to TRBJ2-2; 11 bases fit TRBD2. Unmatched junction bases numbered 6, after V lost 2 bases and J lost 4 bases. Germline loops: CDR1 MGHRA, CDR2 YSYEKL. The CDR3 is 17 amino acids. As DNA, the CDR3 is TGCGCCAGCAGCCAATGGGGACTAGCGGCAATCACCGGGGAGCTGTTTTTT. Translated: CASSQWGLAAITGELFF.

The CDR3 region has the DNA TGTGCCAGCACAGGGGGGGTTCAAGAGACCCAGTACTTC. Its translation is CASTGGVQETQYF. The J gene is TRBJ2-5, the V gene TRBV7-2, with D perhaps TRBD1 or TRBD2 (7 bases each). Trimming removed 7 bases at V and 2 bases at J, with 11 bases between. This CDR3 region has 13 residues. The germline V gene has CDR1 SGHTA and CDR2 FQGNSA.

The chain couples TRBV10-3 to TRBJ2-4; the D is unclear. Trimming removed 3 bases at V and 0 bases at J, with 12 bases between. The germline V gene has CDR1 ENHRY and CDR2 SYGVKD. The CDR3 sequence is 16 residues long. CDR3 DNA: TGTGCCATCAGTGAACAGTTAGGAGAAGCCAAAAACATTCAGTACTTC. Translation: CAISEQLGEAKNIQYF.

V usage is TRBV7-9 and J usage is TRBJ2-7, with 8 bases identical to TRBD2. Per germline, CDR1 SEHNR and CDR2 FQNEAQ (reference sequence). Trimming cost V 2 bases and J 12 bases; bases outside gene matches: 6. This CDR3 spans 12 amino acids. CDR3 nucleotide sequence: TGTGCCAGCAGCTTACCAAGCGGGAGCTTGTACTTC. It specifies CASSLPSGSLYF.

The chain couples TRBV29-1 to TRBJ2-7; D might be TRBD1 (6 bases). The DNA end favors TRBJ2-1, so the J call may be wrong. CDR3 length equals 14 residues. Germline assignment: CDR1 SQVTM and CDR2 ANQGSEA. CDR3 region: CSVEDRRRDNEQFF. CDR3 coding DNA: TGCAGCGTAGAGGACAGACGGAGAGACAATGAGCAGTTCTTC.